The 25 T cell receptor beta chains below come from one sample, sequenced in a study of blood T cell repertoires in COVID-19. Clones were sequenced by immunoSEQ multiplex PCR, and TCRdb holds only the in-frame ones, with some missing. This table holds roughly 410,000 clones, around 87% found once. Sequenced sample: peripheral blood. The receptor source for this set is a woman aged 55-75 years with COVID-19, enrolled during active disease.

The chain recombines TRBV27 with TRBJ1-4; 8 nucleotides align to TRBD1. Trimming at V came to 4 bases and at J to 3 bases, leaving 1 base not matched to a gene. Germline V gene sequence: CDR1 MNHEY, CDR2 SMNVEV (reference sequence). The CDR3 is 14 residues long. CDR3 nucleotide sequence: TGTGCCAGCAGTTCGGGACAGGCTAATGAAAAACTGTTTTTT. As protein: CASSSGQANEKLFF.

This clone came up a few times. The chain is built from TRBV5-4 and TRBJ1-1; 10 nucleotides agree with TRBD1. CDR1 and CDR2 (germline): SGHNT, YYREEE (reference sequence). After removal of 1 base from V and 6 bases from J, the junction contained 9 bases not matched to a gene. The CDR3 loop spans 16 amino acids. CDR3 amino acids: CASSLIGQGVRAEAFF. The CDR3 DNA is TGTGCCAGCAGCTTGATTGGACAGGGGGTCCGTGCTGAAGCTTTCTTT.

The chain links TRBV11-2 to TRBJ2-7; 8 nucleotides agree with TRBD1. CDR1 is SGHAT and CDR2 is FQNNGV in the germline V gene. The CDR3 length is 15 residues. Losses at the gene ends were 5 bases for V and 1 base for J; bases not matched to a gene: 7. CDR3 bases: TGTGCCAGCAGCCCCGGACAGGGCGATTCCTACGAGCAGTACTTC. As protein: CASSPGQGDSYEQYF. Complete variable domain (other parts from reference TRBV11-2 and TRBJ2-7): EAGVAQSPRYKIIEKRQSVAFWCNPISGHATLYWYQQILGQGPKLLIQFQNNGVVDDSQLPKDRFSAERLKGVDSTLKIQPAKLEDSAVYLCASSPGQGDSYEQYFGPGTRLTVT.

This chain joins TRBV6-1 and TRBJ1-2; 10 bases are a match to TRBD1. CDR3 length equals 15 residues. The germline CDR1 and CDR2 sequences are MNHNS and SASEGT. J gave up 6 bases and V 3 bases, and 7 bases lay outside the gene matches. CDR3 nucleotides: TGTGCCAGCAGTGATACGACAGGGGGCGCCCATGGCTACACCTTC. This sequence encodes CASSDTTGGAHGYTF.

This chain uses TRBV18 with TRBJ1-1, with D possibly being TRBD1 (5 bases). The V end was cut by 3 bases, the J end by 5 bases, with 16 bases between. The CDR3 consists of 15 residues. Germline CDR1 is KGHSH and CDR2 is LQKENI. The CDR3 is CASSPRDSGGTEAFF. The CDR3 coding sequence is TGTGCCAGCTCACCCCGAGACTCCGGGGGAACTGAAGCTTTCTTT.

This chain uses TRBV2 with TRBJ2-7; 7 bases are a match to TRBD1. The V gene end was trimmed by 3 bases and the J gene end by 6 bases; junction bases not matched to a gene: 2. The CDR3 covers 12 residues. Germline V gene sequence: CDR1 SNHLY, CDR2 FYNNEI. CDR3 amino acids: CASSETGREQYF. The DNA of the CDR3 is TGTGCCAGCAGTGAGACAGGGCGCGAGCAGTACTTC.

This sequence joins TRBV2 and TRBJ1-6, with 7 bases fitting TRBD1. The germline V gene has CDR1 SNHLY and CDR2 FYNNEI. CDR3 length: 14 amino acids. Trimming removed 5 bases from V and 8 bases from J; junction bases left unmatched: 6. The CDR3 DNA reads TGTGCCAGCAGTCGGACAGGAGGGGATTCACCCCTCCACTTT. Its protein product is CASSRTGGDSPLHF.

J is TRBJ1-5 and V is TRBV24-1; D gene unclear. V lost 11 bases, J lost 2 bases, and 12 bases lay in between. In germline, CDR1 is KGHDR, CDR2 SFDVKD. The CDR3 totals 13 residues. CDR3 amino acids: CANHTRGNQPQHF. CDR3 DNA: TGTGCCAACCACACACGGGGCAATCAGCCCCAGCATTTT.

This clone was observed once. The CDR3 DNA is TGTGCCAGCAGCTTACGGGAGAACACCGGGGAGCTGTTTTTT. Its protein is CASSLRENTGELFF. This chain links TRBV7-8 with TRBJ2-2; the D gene is possibly TRBD2 (5 bases). This CDR3 has 14 amino acids. Trimming removed 2 bases from V and 1 base from J, with 5 bases in between. Germline-derived CDR1 and CDR2 are SGHVS and FQNEAQ.

This clone showed up just once. The J gene is TRBJ1-6, the V gene TRBV27; D may be TRBD1 (6 bases). V dropped 5 bases and J dropped 9 bases, with 17 bases sitting between them. CDR3 size: 15 residues. From germline, CDR1 is MNHEY and CDR2 SMNVEV (reference sequence). The CDR3 here is CASSPWDTRGSPLHF. The CDR3 DNA is TGTGCCAGCAGTCCGTGGGACACTAGGGGTTCACCCCTCCACTTT.

This clone was detected once. The chain employs TRBV19 and TRBJ2-5, with a weak D call TRBD2 (6 bases). Germline-derived CDR1 and CDR2 are LNHDA and SQIVND (reference sequence). V lost 7 bases, J lost 1 base, and 13 bases lay in between. The CDR3 extends over 14 amino acids. Here the CDR3 reads CASTTRRGQETQYF. The CDR3 coding sequence is TGTGCCAGTACCACCCGGAGGGGCCAAGAGACCCAGTACTTC. The full variable domain, its missing parts supplied by reference TRBV19 and TRBJ2-5, is DGGITQSPKYLFRKEGQNVTLSCEQNLNHDAMYWYRQDPGQGLRLIYYSQIVNDFQKGDIAEGYSVSREKKESFPLTVTSAQKNPTAFYLCASTTRRGQETQYFGPGTRLLVL.

The chain uses TRBV2 and TRBJ1-5, with 7 bases that match TRBD1. The CDR3 covers 15 residues. Germline values: CDR1 SNHLY, CDR2 FYNNEI. Trimming took 6 bases from V and 3 from J; bases not matched to a gene: 8. The CDR3 here is CASRRGQVDNQPQHF. CDR3 bases: TGTGCCAGCAGGAGGGGGCAGGTCGACAATCAGCCCCAGCATTTT.

The J gene is TRBJ1-6, the V gene TRBV5-1; D is undetermined. CDR1 and CDR2 from the germline V gene are SGHRS and YFSETQ. Trimming shortened V by 4 bases and J by 8 bases, and 16 bases separated the two germline ends. The CDR3 extends over 15 amino acids. In DNA form, the CDR3 reads TGCGCCAGCAGCAGGGAAACGGGGAGCGATTCACCCCTCCACTTT. Translated, it gives CASSRETGSDSPLHF.

This chain links TRBV20-1 with TRBJ1-2; 8 nucleotides align to TRBD1. Per the germline V gene, CDR1 is DFQATT and CDR2 is SNEGSKA (reference sequence). This CDR3 is 14 amino acids long. With V trimmed by 3 bases and J by 3 bases, 6 bases remained unmatched. The CDR3 DNA is TGCAGTGCTAGTAGACCGACAGGGGACTATGGCTACACCTTC. Its protein is CSASRPTGDYGYTF.

V gene TRBV3-1 (or the pseudogene TRBV3-2) combines with J gene TRBJ1-2; no definite D call. The CDR3 is 11 residues long. The germline V gene has CDR1 LGHDT and CDR2 YNNKEL (reference sequence). Trimming removed 8 bases at V and 5 bases at J, with 9 bases between. The CDR3 is CASGGSYGYTF. The CDR3 DNA follows: TGTGCCAGCGGAGGCAGTTATGGCTACACCTTC.

This chain connects TRBV29-1 to TRBJ1-2; 10 nucleotides match TRBD1. The germline gives CDR1 SQVTM, CDR2 ANQGSEA. V lost 7 bases, J lost 6 bases, and 11 bases stayed unmatched. This CDR3 region has 14 residues. CDR3 region: CSAGQGGNGDGYTF. CDR3 nucleotides: TGCAGCGCAGGACAGGGGGGAAATGGGGATGGCTACACCTTC.

The gene calls are TRBV5-7 and TRBJ1-1, with D uncertain. TRBV5-7 is reported as an ORF; its role is uncertain. The V end lost 5 bases, the J end lost 1 base, and 12 bases lay between the germline ends. The CDR3 is 14 amino acids. The CDR3 DNA sequence: TGTGCCAGCAGTTTTATTGAGGGGAACACTGAAGCTTTCTTT. Protein: CASSFIEGNTEAFF.

The chain uses TRBV19 and TRBJ1-2, with TRBD1 matching 12 bases. The J segment lost 3 bases and the V segment lost 6 bases, leaving 11 bases of the junction unmatched. The germline V gene has CDR1 LNHDA and CDR2 SQIVND (reference sequence). CDR3 length equals 17 residues. The CDR3 here is CASSAGTGGAKDYGYTF. The CDR3, as DNA: TGTGCCAGTAGCGCCGGGACAGGGGGCGCTAAGGACTATGGCTACACCTTC.

The chain links TRBV25-1 to TRBJ2-7; D is undetermined. Germline assignment: CDR1 MGHDK and CDR2 SYGVNS. Between the trimmed V and J ends, which lost 3 bases and 4 bases, there was a span of 4 bases. The CDR3 covers 11 residues. As DNA, the CDR3 is TGTGCCAGCAGTGACCCTTACGAGCAGTACTTC. Translating gives CASSDPYEQYF.

CDR3 loop: CASSLGAQPQHF. CDR3 in DNA: TGTGCCAGCAGCCTTGGGGCTCAGCCCCAGCATTTT. V usage is TRBV28 and J usage is TRBJ1-5, with D possibly TRBD1 on 5 matching bases. Germline V CDR1 and CDR2: MDHEN, SYDVKM. V dropped 6 bases and J dropped 6 bases, with 9 bases sitting between them. The CDR3 covers 12 residues.

The CDR3 bases are TGTAGGATGGCGGCGAACACTGAAGCTTTCTTT. This codes for CRMAANTEAFF. V gene TRBV30 combines with J gene TRBJ1-1; D gene ambiguous. There are 11 residues in the CDR3. Germline assignment: CDR1 GTSNPN and CDR2 SVGIG (reference sequence).

The chain is built from TRBV5-1 and TRBJ2-3; the match to TRBD1 covers 7 bases. The germline V gene has CDR1 SGHRS and CDR2 YFSETQ. This CDR3 is 15 amino acids long. The V and J ends lost 6 bases and 0 bases, in that order; junction bases with no gene match: 7. CDR3: CASIPGQYSTDTQYF. CDR3 sequence (DNA): TGCGCCAGCATCCCGGGACAGTATAGCACAGATACGCAGTATTTT.

The chain carries TRBV7-9 and TRBJ2-7; the D gene is possibly TRBD2 (5 bases). The V and J ends lost 1 base and 2 bases respectively, with 9 bases between them. CDR1 is SEHNR and CDR2 is FQNEAQ in the germline V gene (reference sequence). The CDR3 spans 14 residues. CDR3 in DNA: TGTGCCAGCAGCTTAGGCTCCGGGGCCTACGAGCAGTACTTC. Protein product: CASSLGSGAYEQYF.

This chain uses TRBV19 with TRBJ2-6; D is perhaps TRBD1 (5 bases). CDR3 length: 15 residues. Germline CDR1 is LNHDA and CDR2 is SQIVND (reference sequence). Trimming took off 5 bases at V and 1 base at J, with 9 bases between the two ends. For the CDR3, the DNA is TGTGCCAGTAGTCCCCCAGGGTCTGGGGCCAACGTCCTGACTTTC. It translates to CASSPPGSGANVLTF.

The chain has TRBV30 and TRBJ1-2; 7 positions match TRBD1. The CDR3 is made up of 13 amino acids. V dropped 3 bases and J dropped 4; count of bases not matched to a gene: 5. Germline-derived CDR1 and CDR2 are GTSNPN and SVGIG (reference sequence). The CDR3 protein is CAWRGQSGYGYTF. As DNA, the CDR3 is TGTGCCTGGAGGGGACAGTCGGGCTATGGCTACACCTTC.